This TCR beta chain was found in a study of Tregs in tolerant kidney transplant recipients. Assay: immunoSEQ multiplex PCR; the TCRdb copy retains only in-frame clones and omits some. The data contain about 46,000 clones, less than 95% of them seen just once; the ten biggest clones take up 0.6% to 0.7%. Findings and limits, study-wide: Activated donor B cell expansion appeared to reveal the most relevant donor-specific TCRbeta repertoire.

A word on this clone: As yet, its antigen is unknown.

Germline values: CDR1 KGHSH, CDR2 LQKENI. The CDR3 has 16 amino acids. The J segment lost 2 bases and the V segment lost 3 bases, leaving 10 bases of the junction unmatched. The chain couples TRBV18 to TRBJ2-7; 7 bases map to TRBD2. The TCR originated in a human donor in good health. Sequenced material: Tregs from blood. CDR3 in DNA: TGTGCCAGCTCACCGAGACTAGCCGGAGGCACCTACGAGCAGTACTTC. Translation gives CASSPRLAGGTYEQYF. Based on the CDR3 plus reference TRBV18 and TRBJ2-7, the full variable domain is NAGVMQNPRHLVRRRGQEARLRCSPMKGHSHVYWYRQLPEEGLKFMVYLQKENIIDESGMPKERFSAEFPKEGPSILRIQQVVRGDSAAYFCASSPRLAGGTYEQYFGPGTRLTVT.